This section outlines one T cell receptor beta chain sequence together with its context. What it recognizes is unknown. Sorted-subset replicate PCR reactions contained approximately 190 ng DNA, corresponding to tens of thousands of T cell genomes. Generated by immunoSEQ multiplex PCR, the TCRdb table keeps only in-frame clones and is missing some. The sample yields some 630,000 clones, more than 70% seen once. The data belong to a study of shared clonotypes between healthy human individuals. Overall study findings and caveats: Relative to their counterparts shared across all four donors, non-shared clonotypes exhibited diminished generation probabilities.

The study separated CD4+ cells into CD45RA+ naive and CD45RA-negative memory subsets. This CDR3 region has 13 residues. Per the germline V gene, CDR1 is GTSNPN and CDR2 is SVGIG (reference sequence). Trimming cost V 4 bases and J 6 bases, with 13 bases left between them. The sequence was obtained from a woman aged 25 to 39 in good health. V is TRBV30 and J is TRBJ1-5, with D maybe TRBD1 (5 bases). The sample consisted of memory CD4+ T cells sorted from blood. The subset denotes: CD45RA-negative fraction. CDR3 amino acids: CAWNSGVGQPQHF. In DNA form, the CDR3 reads TGTGCCTGGAATTCGGGGGTGGGTCAGCCCCAGCATTTT.